These 13 T cell receptor beta chains share one sample of origin, sequenced in a study of cytotoxic CD8 clonotypes in ibrutinib-treated CLL. This table comes from immunoSEQ multiplex PCR, and its TCRdb copy is limited to in-frame clones, with some not included. The sample holds more than 300,000 clones; 80% are singletons and the top ten take about 6.3%. This specimen consisted of PBMCs, obtained before ibrutinib treatment. The receptor source for this set is a human donor with chronic lymphocytic leukemia.

The chain links TRBV10-3 to TRBJ1-1; no clear D. The germline V and J ends were trimmed by 5 bases and 3 bases, with 16 bases remaining between them. The CDR3 is made up of 15 amino acids. Germline V lookup: CDR1 ENHRY, CDR2 SYGVKD. The CDR3 DNA reads as TGTGCCATCAGTCGTGAGGCGGTTTCAGACACTGAAGCTTTCTTT. Protein sequence: CAISREAVSDTEAFF.

V is TRBV25-1 and J is TRBJ2-7; 8 bases agree with TRBD1. Germline V gene sequence: CDR1 MGHDK, CDR2 SYGVNS. The junction had 10 bases not matched to a gene; V was cut back by 4 bases and J by 5 bases. CDR3 length: 15 residues. The CDR3: CASSVTRTGWDEQYF. DNA of the CDR3: TGTGCCAGCAGTGTAACCCGGACAGGGTGGGACGAGCAGTACTTC.

The chain joins TRBV2 to TRBJ1-2; D is uncertain. In germline, CDR1 is SNHLY, CDR2 FYNNEI. This CDR3 is built from 13 residues. The V gene lost 1 base and the J gene lost 7 bases, with 10 bases spanning the gap. CDR3 nucleotide sequence: TGTGCCAGCAGTGAAGGACCTCCGTTTGGCTACACCTTC. Protein sequence: CASSEGPPFGYTF.

V and J are TRBV9 and TRBJ2-1; D may be TRBD1 (6 bases). The germline CDR1 and CDR2 sequences are SGDLS and YYNGEE. The CDR3 has 17 amino acids. V lost 3 bases and J lost 3, with 19 bases in between. The CDR3 protein is CASSAKESGAGYNEQFF. The CDR3, as DNA: TGTGCCAGCAGCGCGAAGGAGTCAGGGGCCGGCTACAATGAGCAGTTCTTC.

This chain uses TRBV6-5 with TRBJ2-7; D perhaps matches TRBD2 (5 bases). CDR1 and CDR2 (germline): MNHEY, SVGAGI. The CDR3 totals 16 residues. Trimming pared 2 bases from V and 2 bases from J, leaving 16 bases between. Written as DNA, the CDR3 is TGTGCCAGCAGTTACGGGTTGGGGAGTGGGGCCTACGAGCAGTACTTC. Protein: CASSYGLGSGAYEQYF.

The CDR3: CASSLVWEQFF. CDR3 coding DNA: TGTGCCAGCAGCTTAGTTTGGGAGCAGTTCTTC. The rearrangement links TRBV11-2 to TRBJ2-1; D ambiguous. Germline V gene lookup returns CDR1 SGHAT and CDR2 FQNNGV. The CDR3 has 11 amino acids. Trimming shortened V by 1 base and J by 10 bases, and 5 bases separated the two germline ends.

V is TRBV6-5 and J is TRBJ2-7, with unresolved D. Germline values: CDR1 MNHEY, CDR2 SVGAGI. V lost 0 bases to trimming and J lost 3 bases, with 12 bases between them. This CDR3 spans 15 amino acids. The CDR3 protein is CASSYSIPGVYEQYF. The CDR3 nucleotides are TGTGCCAGCAGTTACTCGATCCCAGGAGTCTACGAGCAGTACTTC.

The chain uses TRBV18 and TRBJ2-1, with 8 bases aligning to TRBD2. The CDR3 contains 16 residues. V was pared by 0 bases and J by 7 bases, with 8 bases of the junction left unmatched. Germline V gives CDR1 KGHSH, CDR2 LQKENI. The CDR3, as DNA: TGTGCCAGCTCACCACCTCGAGCGGGAGTAAATAATGAGCAGTTCTTC. Protein: CASSPPRAGVNNEQFF. The variable domain in full, with the rest retrieved from reference TRBV18 and TRBJ2-1, is NAGVMQNPRHLVRRRGQEARLRCSPMKGHSHVYWYRQLPEEGLKFMVYLQKENIIDESGMPKERFSAEFPKEGPSILRIQQVVRGDSAAYFCASSPPRAGVNNEQFFGPGTRLTVL.

This chain uses TRBV4-1 with TRBJ2-5, with 7 bases matching TRBD1. Looked up from germline, CDR1 is MGHRA and CDR2 is YSYEKL. Trimming cost V 4 bases and J 5 bases; bases outside gene matches: 13. The CDR3 runs to 16 residues. The CDR3 DNA is TGCGCCAGCAGCCTGTACGAACACAGGGGTATCGAGACCCAGTACTTC. Its protein product is CASSLYEHRGIETQYF.

This clone was picked up many times. The chain uses TRBV2 and TRBJ2-2; TRBD1 aligns across 10 bases. The CDR3 loop spans 13 amino acids. V shed 7 bases, J shed 15 bases, and the junction held 11 bases outside the gene matches. Germline V gene data show CDR1 as SNHLY and CDR2 as FYNNEI. CDR3 sequence: CASKMTGGIPVFF. CDR3 bases: TGTGCCAGCAAGATGACAGGGGGCATTCCGGTGTTTTTT.

The chain joins TRBV5-6 to TRBJ1-5; 8 nucleotides line up with TRBD1. The germline CDR1 and CDR2 sequences are SGHDT and YYEEEE. V shed 4 bases, J shed 3 bases, and the junction held 6 bases outside the gene matches. The CDR3 totals 15 residues. CDR3 sequence: CASSRKGQDNQPQHF. The CDR3 nucleotides read TGTGCCAGCAGCCGCAAGGGACAGGACAATCAGCCCCAGCATTTT.

The DNA for the CDR3 is TGTGCCTGGAGTGTACCGGGCCCACTTTTCTACGAGCAGTACTTC. Translation gives CAWSVPGPLFYEQYF. V usage is TRBV30 and J usage is TRBJ2-7; no definite D call. The CDR3 covers 15 residues. The ends were cut back, 0 bases at V and 3 bases at J, with 15 bases in the middle. Per germline, CDR1 GTSNPN and CDR2 SVGIG (reference sequence).

The chain carries TRBV20-1 and TRBJ1-1; D ambiguous. CDR3 size: 10 residues. The germline V and J ends were trimmed by 4 bases and 6 bases, with 6 bases remaining between them. Germline CDR1 and CDR2: DFQATT and SNEGSKA (reference sequence). CDR3 sequence (DNA): TGCAGTGCTAAATCCCCTGAAGCTTTCTTT. Translation: CSAKSPEAFF.